The rows below give T cell receptor beta chains drawn from one sample of a study of neurological immune-mediated disorders. TCRdb re-analysed the 5' RACE reads in MiXCR, keeping a single row per CDR3 protein. Among 71,000 or so distinct CDR3 sequences listed, roughly 15% were seen once. The sample consisted of PBMCs. The receptors were sampled from a female donor with HTLV-1-associated myelopathy (HAM/TSP). CDR3s include the opening cysteine and the closing phenylalanine or tryptophan. D genes are given only for firm matches. Some rows have no size entry. The others give once, few or many, or a class for an expanded clone.

j_call d_call v_call clone_size cdr3_nt cdr3_aa
TRBJ2-1 . TRBV21-1 many TGTGCCAGCAGCACTCGGACTAGCGGGGTGTACAATGAGCAGTTCTTC CASSTRTSGVYNEQFF
TRBJ2-3 TRBD2 TRBV5-1 many TGCGCCAGCAGCCTCGAGCGGGGGGGCGGCACAGATACGCAGTATTTT CASSLERGGGTDTQYF
TRBJ2-3 . TRBV20-1 many TGCAGTGCTAGCGCTGGGGCGTCTAGCACAGATACGCAGTATTTT CSASAGASSTDTQYF
TRBJ2-1 TRBD2 TRBV2 . TGTGCCAGCAGACTAGCGGGGAATGAGCAGTTCTTC CASRLAGNEQFF
TRBJ2-4 TRBD1 TRBV5-1 many TGCGCCAGCAGCTTGGGACAGGGAGCCAAAAACATTCAGTACTTC CASSLGQGAKNIQYF
TRBJ2-3 . TRBV19 . TGTGCCAGTAGTATTGGGACGGCGTTTGGAGATACGCAGTATTTT CASSIGTAFGDTQYF
TRBJ2-5 . TRBV4-1 . TGCGCCAGCAGACGCATACAGGGTCTCGGAGAGTCCCAGTACTTC CASRRIQGLGESQYF
TRBJ2-1 . TRBV7-2 many TGTGCCAGCAGCTCCTGGGGGGGGCTCAGTGAGCAGTTCTTC CASSSWGGLSEQFF
TRBJ2-1 . TRBV5-1 many TGCGCCAGCAGCTTGGAAGGCCTAGTTACCTACAATGAGCAGTTCTTC CASSLEGLVTYNEQFF
TRBJ2-1 TRBD2 TRBV6-5 . TGTGCCAGCAGGGGGACTAGAGGGGGGAGCTCCTACAATGAGCAGTTCTTC CASRGTRGGSSYNEQFF
TRBJ2-7 . TRBV5-1 many TGCGCCAGCAGGCCCGAGGCACGGCCATCGGACGAGCAGTACTTC CASRPEARPSDEQYF
TRBJ2-7 . TRBV7-9 many TGTGCCAGCAGCCCGGACAATTACGAGCAGTACTTC CASSPDNYEQYF
TRBJ2-2 TRBD1 TRBV6-5 . TGTGCCAGCAGTAGGACAGGCGGTTCGGGGGGGGAGCTGTTTTTT CASSRTGGSGGELFF
TRBJ2-5 . TRBV20-1 . TGCAGTGCCCCAGGACAGACCCAAGAGACCCAGTACTTC CSAPGQTQETQYF
TRBJ2-1 TRBD2 TRBV20-1 few TGCAGTGCTAGTCGGGGGGGCCACTCCTACAATGAGCAGTTCTTC CSASRGGHSYNEQFF
TRBJ1-1 . TRBV28 many TGTGCCAGCATGTACGGGGGCACTGAAGCTTTCTTT CASMYGGTEAFF
TRBJ2-4 . TRBV5-6 . TGTGCCAGCAGCTTGACGCGCCTAGCCAAAAACATTCAGTACTTC CASSLTRLAKNIQYF
TRBJ2-7 TRBD1 TRBV28 many TGTGCCAGCAGTTCTCCAGGGGGCTACGAGCAGTACTTC CASSSPGGYEQYF
TRBJ2-1 . TRBV12-3/TRBV12-4 many TGTGCCAGCAGTTTGGAGCGGGTTGCTGAGCAGTTCTTC CASSLERVAEQFF
TRBJ2-3 . TRBV12-3/TRBV12-4 few TGTGCCAGCAGCCAATACCTAAACACAGATACGCAGTATTTT CASSQYLNTDTQYF
TRBJ2-7 TRBD2 TRBV5-1 many TGCGCCAGCAGTTCGAGCAGCGGGAAAGCCTACGAGCAGTACTTC CASSSSSGKAYEQYF
TRBJ1-1 TRBD1 TRBV20-1 few TGCAGTGCCGTAGGACAGGGGCGTGAAGCTTTCTTT CSAVGQGREAFF
TRBJ2-2 . TRBV5-1 many TGCGCCAGCAGCTACGGACAGACCCCCAACACCGGGGAGCTGTTTTTT CASSYGQTPNTGELFF
TRBJ2-3 . TRBV6-5 many TGTGCCAGCAGCCTGACCGGGACTGTTAGCACAGATACGCAGTATTTT CASSLTGTVSTDTQYF
TRBJ2-1 TRBD2 TRBV6-5 . TGTGCCAGCAGAGCAGCGGGGGGACGGAGCTCCTACAATGAGCAGTTCTTC CASRAAGGRSSYNEQFF
TRBJ1-4 TRBD1 TRBV4-1 many TGCGCCAGCAGCCAAGATGTACAGGGGAGGGAAAAACTGTTTTTT CASSQDVQGREKLFF
TRBJ2-4 . TRBV5-6 many TGTGCCAGCAGCTTGGTAGTGGACAGCTCAAAAAACATTCAGTACTTC CASSLVVDSSKNIQYF
TRBJ2-3 TRBD1 TRBV5-1 many TGCGCCAGCAGGGAGGACAGGGTGTGGTATTTT CASREDRVWYF
TRBJ1-2 . TRBV29-1 . TGCAGTGTTAGGACAGAACGCTATGCCTACACCTTC CSVRTERYAYTF
TRBJ2-1 TRBD2 TRBV29-1 many TGCAGCGTTGAAAGGCGGGGGGCGATCTGGGATGAGCAGTTCTTC CSVERRGAIWDEQFF
TRBJ2-1 TRBD2 TRBV6-5 many TGTGCCAGCAGTTACCTCATGGCTAGCGGCAATGAGCAGTTCTTC CASSYLMASGNEQFF
TRBJ2-3 . TRBV7-8 many TGTGCCAGCAGCTTAGCGGGAGTAGCCGCCGATACGCAGTATTTT CASSLAGVAADTQYF
TRBJ2-4 . TRBV5-1 many TGCGCCAGCATGTTAAAAAACATTCAGTACTTC CASMLKNIQYF
TRBJ2-3 TRBD1 TRBV10-3 many TGTGCCATCAGTGTGTCAGGGACAGGGTTGATAGATACGCAGTATTTT CAISVSGTGLIDTQYF
TRBJ2-1 TRBD2 TRBV5-1 many TGCGCCAGCAGCAACCGGGGGGGCGGGGGAAACAATGAGCAGTTCTTC CASSNRGGGGNNEQFF
TRBJ2-3 . TRBV9 many TGTGCCAGCAGCGTAGGGCTAAGCCCAGATACGCAGTATTTT CASSVGLSPDTQYF
TRBJ2-7 . TRBV27 many TGTGCCAGCAGTTTATCGAACGAGCAGTACTTC CASSLSNEQYF
TRBJ1-6 . TRBV9 many TGTGCCAGCAGCGACGACACGGCTGGGGCCCTCCACTTT CASSDDTAGALHF
TRBJ1-4 . TRBV12-3/TRBV12-4 many TGTGCCACCTGCACGACGGACAATGAAAAACTGTTTTTT CATCTTDNEKLFF
TRBJ2-3 TRBD2 TRBV20-1 many TGCAGTGCCGGGGGGATTAAAACAGATACGCAGTATTTT CSAGGIKTDTQYF
TRBJ1-2 . TRBV5-1 many TGCGCCAGCAGGGCCCAAACGGTGACTAACTATGGCTACACCTTC CASRAQTVTNYGYTF
TRBJ2-4 . TRBV12-3/TRBV12-4 many TGTGCCAGCAGTTCCTACAGGGTATCCCTTAAAAACATTCAGTACTTC CASSSYRVSLKNIQYF
TRBJ1-1 TRBD1 TRBV28 many TGTGCCAGCAGCCTGGGACAGGGCCCGGCGGCTTTCTTT CASSLGQGPAAFF
TRBJ2-1 TRBD2 TRBV5-5 many TGTGCCAGCAGCCGTAGCGGGGGGGCCGTCTATGAGCAGTTCTTC CASSRSGGAVYEQFF
TRBJ1-4 TRBD1 TRBV10-3 many TGTGCCATCAGTGAGTCGACAGGGGATGAAAAACTGTTTTTT CAISESTGDEKLFF
TRBJ2-5 . TRBV20-1 many TGCAGTGCCGAGGACCCTCAGGGAGAGACCCAGTACTTC CSAEDPQGETQYF
TRBJ1-2 . TRBV20-1 many TGCAGTGCTAGTGACCGTGGGCAAACTGGCTACACCTTC CSASDRGQTGYTF
TRBJ1-1 . TRBV25-1 many TGTGCCAGCAGTGATTACCCCCCCGCTGAAGCTTTCTTT CASSDYPPAEAFF